A single sample is the source of the 17 T cell receptor beta chains below, sequenced in a study of regulatory T cells in long-lasting Graves disease. The time point here: newly diagnosed GD, antithyroid drugs for less than 3 months. PBMCs were the source of the RNA used for TCR sequencing. CDR3-region Arm-PCR and iRepertoire HTBI primers produced the TCR beta libraries. TCRdb ran MiXCR on the multiplex PCR reads and lists one entry per CDR3 protein. The sample has 550,000 to 650,000 distinct CDR3 sequences, 15% to 20% seen once. These data also formed part of another study, on T cells in Graves' hyperthyroidism and ophthalmopathy.

The specimen comprised peripheral blood mononuclear cells (PBMCs), sampled at new diagnosis, from a patient treated with antithyroid drugs. These receptors all stem from a man aged 18 to 29 with Graves disease.

This clonotype was recorded many times. The chain combines TRBV20-1 with TRBJ2-7, with 13 bases aligning to TRBD2. This CDR3 is built from 14 residues. J was trimmed by 2 bases and V by 5 bases; bases with no gene match: 3. The germline gives CDR1 DFQATT, CDR2 SNEGSKA (reference sequence). The CDR3 sequence: CSARTSGGTYEQYF. The CDR3 bases are TGCAGTGCTCGGACTAGCGGGGGAACCTACGAGCAGTACTTC.

Concerning this clonotype itself: Since a much larger clone is just one base distant, this may be a read error. The V gene is TRBV12-3 or TRBV12-4, the J gene TRBJ1-1; possibly TRBD1 for D (5 bases). The CDR3 totals 16 residues. Between the trimmed V and J ends, which lost 3 bases and 3 bases, there was a span of 17 bases. In DNA form, the CDR3 reads TGTGCCAGCAGTTTCAATTCCCGGGGGTGGGACACTGAAGCTTTCTTT. It codes for CASSFNSRGWDTEAFF.

On this clonotype: At one boundary the junction diverges from the germline segment, which might be a read error. This sequence joins TRBV5-1 and TRBJ2-7; D remains ambiguous. The CDR3 extends over 14 amino acids. Germline V gives CDR1 SGHRS, CDR2 YFSETQ. As DNA, the CDR3 is TGCACCAGCAGCTTACGCGGCGGTGTTTACGAGCAGTACTTC. This encodes CTSSLRGGVYEQYF.

There are many counts of this clonotype. Germline is not matched at one junction end, which may reflect a read error. The rearrangement joins TRBV12-3 or TRBV12-4 to TRBJ2-3; a weak D match, TRBD1 (5 bases). The CDR3 extends over 14 amino acids. CDR3 bases: TGTGCCAGCAGCTTAGGGGCGAGCACAGATACGCAGTATTTT. Translating gives CASSLGASTDTQYF.

This clonotype was picked up many times. V usage is TRBV12-3 or TRBV12-4 and J usage is TRBJ2-1, with 10 bases that match TRBD2. This CDR3 has 20 residues. Unmatched junction bases numbered 28, after V lost 10 bases and J lost 7 bases. The CDR3 sequence: CATSTGSRTSGPTKSNEQFF. The DNA for the CDR3 is TGTGCCACCTCAACCGGCAGTCGGACTAGCGGCCCTACAAAGTCTAATGAGCAGTTCTTC.

This clonotype was observed at least ten times. The chain employs TRBV27 and TRBJ2-7, with TRBD2 matching over 9 bases. The trim removed 5 bases at V and 2 bases at J, leaving 10 bases unmatched. The germline CDR1 and CDR2 sequences are MNHEY and SMNVEV (reference sequence). There are 16 residues in the CDR3. The CDR3 protein is CASSEIVPSGTYEQYF. As DNA, the CDR3 is TGTGCCAGCAGTGAAATCGTGCCTAGCGGGACCTACGAGCAGTACTTC.

This rearrangement joins TRBV5-5 to TRBJ2-1; tentative D call: TRBD1 (6 bases). The CDR3 totals 16 residues. Germline CDR1 is SGHKS and CDR2 is YYEKEE (reference sequence). V was trimmed by 6 bases and J by 4 bases, leaving 20 bases between them. In DNA, the CDR3 is TGTGCCAGCAACCTCAAGGGGGTCGGGACATACAATGAGCAGTTCTTC. Translated: CASNLKGVGTYNEQFF.

The chain recombines TRBV5-1 with TRBJ2-1; D is unresolved. Germline V CDR1 and CDR2: SGHRS, YFSETQ. V was trimmed by 0 bases and J by 5 bases, leaving 15 bases between them. The length of the CDR3 is 16 residues. The CDR3 here is CASSLVAVGSHNEQFF. The CDR3 DNA reads as TGCGCCAGCAGCTTGGTGGCAGTTGGTTCCCACAATGAGCAGTTCTTC.

This clonotype was picked up many times. The chain links TRBV2 to TRBJ2-7, with no clear D. This CDR3 has 15 amino acids. Deletions cut 7 bases from V and 4 bases from J, with 20 bases between. CDR1 and CDR2 from the germline V gene are SNHLY and FYNNEI. Here the CDR3 DNA reads TGTGCCAGCACCTTAACTGACAAGGGTTTGTACGAGCAGTACTTC. The encoded protein is CASTLTDKGLYEQYF.

In its sample, this clonotype was seen many times. The chain combines TRBV7-8 with TRBJ2-3; D gene ambiguous. From germline, CDR1 is SGHVS and CDR2 FQNEAQ. The CDR3 covers 11 residues. V was shortened by 3 bases and J by 8 bases, with 6 bases between the two germline ends. Here the CDR3 reads CASSFRITQYF. The DNA for the CDR3 is TGTGCCAGCAGCTTCCGAATTACGCAGTATTTT.

This clonotype was counted many times. The chain combines TRBV20-1 with TRBJ2-3; D remains unclear. V was shortened by 4 bases and J by 0 bases, with 14 bases between the two germline ends. Germline CDR1 DFQATT, CDR2 SNEGSKA (reference sequence). The CDR3 runs 15 residues. The DNA for the CDR3 is TGCAGTGCTATTGGACCGAGCTTGAGCACAGATACGCAGTATTTT. The encoded protein is CSAIGPSLSTDTQYF.

This clonotype was seen at least ten times. J is TRBJ2-1 and V is TRBV20-1, with TRBD1 matching over 12 bases. After removal of 1 base from V and 6 bases from J, the junction contained 7 bases not matched to a gene. There are 16 residues in the CDR3. CDR1 and CDR2 from the germline V gene are DFQATT and SNEGSKA (reference sequence). The DNA for the CDR3 is TGCAGTGCTAGAGGGGGGACAGGGGGCGCGATCAATGAGCAGTTCTTC. It is translated as CSARGGTGGAINEQFF.

V is TRBV7-2 and J is TRBJ1-2; D unresolved. Germline V CDR1 and CDR2: SGHTA, FQGNSA. The CDR3 length is 13 residues. V dropped 1 base and J dropped 9 bases, with 12 bases sitting between them. The CDR3: CASSLDGLGSYTF. The DNA for the CDR3 is TGTGCCAGCAGCTTAGACGGTCTCGGGAGCTACACCTTC.

This clonotype was seen a handful of times. The chain couples TRBV6-9 to TRBJ1-1; 8 positions agree with TRBD1. The CDR3 contains 16 residues. In germline, CDR1 is MNHGY, CDR2 SVAAGI. V lost 3 bases, J lost 3 bases, and 9 bases stayed unmatched. CDR3 loop: CASSYGAGGEYTEAFF. The CDR3 DNA follows: TGTGCCAGCAGTTACGGCGCAGGGGGCGAATACACTGAAGCTTTCTTT.

The chain has TRBV7-8 and TRBJ2-1; possible D gene TRBD2, 7 bases. Trimming shortened V by 3 bases and J by 2 bases, and 20 bases separated the two germline ends. The CDR3 covers 18 residues. Germline CDR1 SGHVS, CDR2 FQNEAQ. CDR3 DNA sequence: TGTGCCAGCAGCTTCCCTGGGGGGGGCGCAGGAACCTACAATGAGCAGTTCTTC. Translated: CASSFPGGGAGTYNEQFF.

This clonotype was found a few times. This chain joins TRBV6-1 and TRBJ1-1; D is ambiguous. The ends were cut back, 0 bases at V and 11 bases at J, with 25 bases in the middle. This CDR3 region has 17 residues. Germline V gene sequence: CDR1 MNHNS, CDR2 SASEGT. The chain's CDR3 is CASSEAVIVTSPGGAFF. In nucleotides, the CDR3 is TGTGCCAGCAGTGAAGCGGTCATTGTTACCTCCCCAGGAGGGGCTTTCTTT.

This clonotype appeared many times. J is TRBJ2-2 and V is TRBV2, with D possibly TRBD1 on 5 matching bases. V dropped 6 bases and J dropped 1 base, with 6 bases sitting between them. The germline gives CDR1 SNHLY, CDR2 FYNNEI. The CDR3 length is 13 residues. CDR3 coding DNA: TGTGCCAGCAGCGGACAGAACACCGGGGAGCTGTTTTTT. It specifies CASSGQNTGELFF.